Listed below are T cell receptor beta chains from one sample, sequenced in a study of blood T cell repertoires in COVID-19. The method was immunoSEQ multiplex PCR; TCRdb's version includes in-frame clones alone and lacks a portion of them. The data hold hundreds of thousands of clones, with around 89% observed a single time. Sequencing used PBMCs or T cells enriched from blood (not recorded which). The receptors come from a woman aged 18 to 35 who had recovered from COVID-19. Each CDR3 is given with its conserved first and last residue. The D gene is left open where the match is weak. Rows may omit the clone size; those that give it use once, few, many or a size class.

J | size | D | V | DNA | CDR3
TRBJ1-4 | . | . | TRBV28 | TGTGCCAGCAGTCCCATGGAGGGGCGTTATGAAAAACTGTTTTTT | CASSPMEGRYEKLFF
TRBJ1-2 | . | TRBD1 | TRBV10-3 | TGTGCCATCAGGGAGACAGGGGGAAAAAACTATGGCTACACCTTC | CAIRETGGKNYGYTF
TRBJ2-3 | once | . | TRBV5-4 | TGTGCCAGCAACCTTCGGGGTGGCGGGGCGAGCACAGATACGCAGTATTTT | CASNLRGGGASTDTQYF
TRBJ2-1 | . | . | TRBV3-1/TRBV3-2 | TGTGCCAGCAGCCAATACTCGATTCCAGAGCGGGCTTCCTACAATGAGCAGTTCTTC | CASSQYSIPERASYNEQFF
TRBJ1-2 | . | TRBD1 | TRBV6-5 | TGTGCCAGTAGCGGACAGGGGAGGTATGGCTACACCTTC | CASSGQGRYGYTF
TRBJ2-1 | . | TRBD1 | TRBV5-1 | TGCGCCAGCAGCATAGGACAGGGTCGGTACAATGAGCAGTTCTTC | CASSIGQGRYNEQFF
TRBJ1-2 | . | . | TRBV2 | TGTGCCAGCAGTATATCCCGGGATGGCTACACCTTC | CASSISRDGYTF
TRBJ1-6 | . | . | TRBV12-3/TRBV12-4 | TGTGCCAGCAGCCTTAGGGGGTATTCACCCCTCCACTTT | CASSLRGYSPLHF
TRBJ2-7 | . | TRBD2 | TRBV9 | TGTGCCAGCAGCGTCACTAGCGGGGGGGCCTACGAGCAGTACTTC | CASSVTSGGAYEQYF
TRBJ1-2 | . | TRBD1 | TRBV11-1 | TGTGCCAGCAGCCAAGACAGGGGAATTTCGGATGGCTACACCTTC | CASSQDRGISDGYTF
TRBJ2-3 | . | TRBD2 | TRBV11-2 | TGTGCCAGCAGCGCTAGGACTAGCGCCGGGGGGGATACGCAGTATTTT | CASSARTSAGGDTQYF
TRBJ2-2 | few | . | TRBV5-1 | TGCGCCAGCAGCTTGGTACCAGGCAACACCGGGGAGCTGTTTTTT | CASSLVPGNTGELFF
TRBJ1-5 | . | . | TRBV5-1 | TGCGCCAGCAGCCCGGCGGGGATGCAAAATCAGCCCCAGCATTTT | CASSPAGMQNQPQHF
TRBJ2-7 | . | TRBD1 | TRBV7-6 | TGTGCCAGCAGCTTAAACCCCTCTAATCCGACAGGGGCGAATGAGCAGTACTTC | CASSLNPSNPTGANEQYF
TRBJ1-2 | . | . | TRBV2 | TGTGCCACCGGTAGGGGCTATGGCTACACCTTC | CATGRGYGYTF
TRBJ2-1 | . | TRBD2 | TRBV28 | TGTGCCAGCAGTTTACCGCTCGGACTAGCGGGGGGGAAAGATGAGCAGTTCTTC | CASSLPLGLAGGKDEQFF
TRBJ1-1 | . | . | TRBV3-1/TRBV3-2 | TGTGCCACCGGGGCAGGGGATCGTGAAGCTTTCTTT | CATGAGDREAFF
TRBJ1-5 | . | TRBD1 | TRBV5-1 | TGCGCCAGCAGCTTGGGGACAGGGGGCTTCCAGCCCCAGCATTTT | CASSLGTGGFQPQHF
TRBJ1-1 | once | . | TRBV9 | TGTGCCAGCAGCGTCCCCCCAGGGACTGAAGCTTTCTTT | CASSVPPGTEAFF
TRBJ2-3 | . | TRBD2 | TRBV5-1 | TGCGCCAGCAGCTTGTTAGGGACTACCAAAGATACGCAGTATTTT | CASSLLGTTKDTQYF
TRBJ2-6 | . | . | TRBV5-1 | TGCGCCAGCAGCTTGTTCCCCGTTCGGACATCCGGAGCCAACGTCCTGACTTTC | CASSLFPVRTSGANVLTF
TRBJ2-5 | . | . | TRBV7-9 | TGTGCCAGCAGCTTTCTGGAGACTGAACCCCAAGAGACCCAGTACTTC | CASSFLETEPQETQYF
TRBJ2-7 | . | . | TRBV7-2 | TGTGCCAGCAGCTTTGCAGGTTGGAGGTACGAGCAGTACTTC | CASSFAGWRYEQYF
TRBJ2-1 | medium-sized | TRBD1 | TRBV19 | TGTGCCAGCACCCGGACAGGGGATAACAATGAGCAGTTCTTC | CASTRTGDNNEQFF
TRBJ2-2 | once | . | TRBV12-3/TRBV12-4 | TGTGCCAGCAGTAAACTAACCGGGGAGCTGTTTTTT | CASSKLTGELFF
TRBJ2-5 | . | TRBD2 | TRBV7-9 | TGTGCCAGCAGCTTACTAGCGGCCCAAGAGACCCAGTACTTC | CASSLLAAQETQYF
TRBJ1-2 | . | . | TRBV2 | TGTGCCAGCAATACGGACAGCTATGGCTACACCTTC | CASNTDSYGYTF
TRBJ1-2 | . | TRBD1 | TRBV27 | TGTGCCAGCAGTTTTACGGTTACGGGACAGGGGGCCTTCAACTATGGCTACACCTTC | CASSFTVTGQGAFNYGYTF
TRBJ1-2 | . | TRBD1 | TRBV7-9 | TGTGCCAGCAGCTACCGGGACAGGGTAGACGGCTACACCTTC | CASSYRDRVDGYTF
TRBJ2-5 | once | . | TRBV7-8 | TGTGCCAGCAGCTTAGGCCGGTTACAAGAGACCCAGTACTTC | CASSLGRLQETQYF
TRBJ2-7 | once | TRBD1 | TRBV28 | TGTGCCAGCGCCGGACAGGACCCCTCCTACGAGCAGTACTTC | CASAGQDPSYEQYF
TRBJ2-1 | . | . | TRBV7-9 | TGTGCCAGCAGCCGCCTGAGTAGCTCCTACAATGAGCAGTTCTTC | CASSRLSSSYNEQFF
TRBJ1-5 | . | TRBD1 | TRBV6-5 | TGTGCCGCCGGACAGGCAAATCAGCCCCAGCATTTT | CAAGQANQPQHF
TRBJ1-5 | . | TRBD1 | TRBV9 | TGTGCCAGCAGCTTAGGACAGGGGGCATATAGCAATCAGCCCCAGCATTTT | CASSLGQGAYSNQPQHF
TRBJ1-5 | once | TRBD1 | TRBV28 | TGTGCCAGCAGTTCCGTAGACAGGGTCAATCAGCCCCAGCATTTT | CASSSVDRVNQPQHF
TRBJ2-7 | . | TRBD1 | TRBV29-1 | TGCAGCGCTCGGGACAGAGAAACCTACGAGCAGTACTTC | CSARDRETYEQYF
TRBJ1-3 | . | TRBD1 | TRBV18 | TGTGCCAGCTCATCGACAGGGGTGAGAGGAAACACCATATATTTT | CASSSTGVRGNTIYF
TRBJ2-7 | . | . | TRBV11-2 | TGTGCCAGCAGGAAGGGCGGGTTCTCCTACGAGCAGTACTTC | CASRKGGFSYEQYF
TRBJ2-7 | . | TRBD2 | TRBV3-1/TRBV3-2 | TGTGCCAAAGGGAGGGACTACGAGCAGTACTTC | CAKGRDYEQYF
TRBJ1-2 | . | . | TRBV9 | TGTGCCAGCAGCGGAGGACATCCTGGCTACACCTTC | CASSGGHPGYTF
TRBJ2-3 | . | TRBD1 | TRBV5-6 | TGTGCCAGCAGCCCGACGACAGGGGGTGCCGATACGCAGTATTTT | CASSPTTGGADTQYF
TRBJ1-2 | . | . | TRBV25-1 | TGTGCCAGCAGTGAAACGAGGAAACAGGGCTATGGCTACACCTTC | CASSETRKQGYGYTF
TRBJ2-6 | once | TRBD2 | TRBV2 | TGTGCCAGCAGTGGCCCAAGTGGGACTAGGGGCTCTGGGGCCAACGTCCTGACTTTC | CASSGPSGTRGSGANVLTF
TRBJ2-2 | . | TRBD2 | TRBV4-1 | TGCGCCAGCAGCCAATCACTAGCGGGGACCGGGGAGCTGTTTTTT | CASSQSLAGTGELFF
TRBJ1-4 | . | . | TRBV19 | TGTGCCAGTAGTAGCCTAGAGACCGCAACTAATGAAAAACTGTTTTTT | CASSSLETATNEKLFF
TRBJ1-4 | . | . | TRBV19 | TGTGCCAGTAGTATAGCCCAGGGGTCTGGCGAAAAACTGTTTTTT | CASSIAQGSGEKLFF
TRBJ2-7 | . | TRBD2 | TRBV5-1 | TGCGCCAGCAGCCAGGGACTAGCGGGGGGTCTTTCCTACGAGCAGTACTTC | CASSQGLAGGLSYEQYF
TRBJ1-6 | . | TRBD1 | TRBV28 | TGTGCCAGCAGTTCCTTACAGGGGGCCACCTATAATTCACCCCTCCACTTT | CASSSLQGATYNSPLHF
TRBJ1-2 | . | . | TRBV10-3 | TGTGCCATCAGTGAGTCAGGGAGTTCCGTTGGCTACACCTTC | CAISESGSSVGYTF
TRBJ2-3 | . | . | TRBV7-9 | TGTGCCAGCACCCTCGGGGGACCAAGCACAGATACGCAGTATTTT | CASTLGGPSTDTQYF
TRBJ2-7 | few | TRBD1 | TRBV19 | TGTGCCAGTAGTATTTCGGGGACAGGGTTTTACGAGCAGTACTTC | CASSISGTGFYEQYF
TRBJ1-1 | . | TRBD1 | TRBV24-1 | TGTGCCACCAGTCAGGGCAGGGGGCAAGGCACTGAAGCTTTCTTT | CATSQGRGQGTEAFF
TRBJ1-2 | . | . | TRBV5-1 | TGCGCCAGCAGCTTGGACAGGGCCTATTCCTATGGCTACACCTTC | CASSLDRAYSYGYTF